The sequence of this T cell receptor beta chain was determined in a study of cytomegalovirus exposure and HLA in healthy donors. Those who donated were healthy bone marrow donors. General observations from the study: Some highly shared sequence variants likely arose as a pipeline artifact. Cytomegalovirus association was listed for 150 or so TCR beta chains.

There are 15 residues in the CDR3. V dropped 2 bases and J dropped 6; count of bases not matched to a gene: 4. The germline gives CDR1 SGHDT, CDR2 YYEEEE. 13 Jbeta primers and 60 Vbeta primers were used for the PCR. The protocol was immunoSEQ multiplex PCR, while the TCRdb copy is restricted to in-frame clones and leaves out a portion. The sample yields roughly 140,000 clones, over 65% seen once. Note on this clone: Its antigen remains unknown.

The origin of this receptor is a male donor in good health and CMV-seronegative. The rearrangement uses TRBV5-6 and TRBJ1-6, with 8 bases that match TRBD1. Specimen: PBMCs. The CDR3: CASSFLTGVNSPLHF. Here the CDR3 DNA reads TGTGCCAGCAGCTTCTTGACAGGGGTTAATTCACCCCTCCACTTT.